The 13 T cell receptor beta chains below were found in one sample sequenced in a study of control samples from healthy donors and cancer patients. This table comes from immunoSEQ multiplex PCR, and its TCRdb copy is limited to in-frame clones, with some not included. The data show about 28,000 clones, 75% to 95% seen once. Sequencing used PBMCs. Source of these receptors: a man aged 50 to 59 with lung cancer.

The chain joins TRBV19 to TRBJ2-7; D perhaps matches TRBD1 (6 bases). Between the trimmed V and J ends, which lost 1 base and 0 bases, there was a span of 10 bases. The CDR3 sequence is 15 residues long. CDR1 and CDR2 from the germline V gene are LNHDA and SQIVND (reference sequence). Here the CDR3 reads CASSIGTGSSYEQYF. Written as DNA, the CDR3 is TGTGCCAGTAGTATAGGTACAGGGAGCTCCTACGAGCAGTACTTC.

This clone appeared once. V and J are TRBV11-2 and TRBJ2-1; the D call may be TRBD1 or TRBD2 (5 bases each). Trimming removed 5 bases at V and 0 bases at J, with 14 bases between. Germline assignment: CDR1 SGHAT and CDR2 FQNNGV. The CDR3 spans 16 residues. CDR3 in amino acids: CASSPGRGSSYNEQFF. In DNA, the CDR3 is TGTGCCAGCAGCCCGGGTCGGGGCAGCTCCTACAATGAGCAGTTCTTC.

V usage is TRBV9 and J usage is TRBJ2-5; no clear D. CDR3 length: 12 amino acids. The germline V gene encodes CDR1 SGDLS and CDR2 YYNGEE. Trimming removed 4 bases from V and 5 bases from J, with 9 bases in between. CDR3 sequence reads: CASSSPGETQYF. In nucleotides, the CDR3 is TGTGCCAGCAGCTCACCTGGGGAGACCCAGTACTTC. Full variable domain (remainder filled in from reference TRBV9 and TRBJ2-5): DSGVTQTPKHLITATGQRVTLRCSPRSGDLSVYWYQQSLDQGLQFLIQYYNGEERAKGNILERFSAQQFPDLHSELNLSSLELGDSALYFCASSSPGETQYFGPGTRLLVL.

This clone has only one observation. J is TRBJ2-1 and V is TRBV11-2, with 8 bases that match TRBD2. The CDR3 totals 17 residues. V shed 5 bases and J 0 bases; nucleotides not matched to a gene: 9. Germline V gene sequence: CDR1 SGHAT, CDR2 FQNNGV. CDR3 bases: TGTGCCAGCAGCCAGATTTTAACTAGCGGCTCCTACAATGAGCAGTTCTTC. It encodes CASSQILTSGSYNEQFF. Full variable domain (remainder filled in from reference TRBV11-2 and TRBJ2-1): EAGVAQSPRYKIIEKRQSVAFWCNPISGHATLYWYQQILGQGPKLLIQFQNNGVVDDSQLPKDRFSAERLKGVDSTLKIQPAKLEDSAVYLCASSQILTSGSYNEQFFGPGTRLTVL.

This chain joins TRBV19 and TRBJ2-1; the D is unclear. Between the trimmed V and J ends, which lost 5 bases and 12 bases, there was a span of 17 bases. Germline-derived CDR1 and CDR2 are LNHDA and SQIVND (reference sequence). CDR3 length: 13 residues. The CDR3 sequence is CASSASSAQRQFF. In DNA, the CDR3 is TGTGCCAGTAGTGCCTCTTCCGCCCAGAGGCAGTTCTTC.

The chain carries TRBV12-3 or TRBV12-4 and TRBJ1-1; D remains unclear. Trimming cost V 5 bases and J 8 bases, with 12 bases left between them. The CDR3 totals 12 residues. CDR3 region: CASSANRAEAFF. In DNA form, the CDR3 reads TGTGCCAGCAGTGCCAACCGCGCGGAAGCTTTCTTT.

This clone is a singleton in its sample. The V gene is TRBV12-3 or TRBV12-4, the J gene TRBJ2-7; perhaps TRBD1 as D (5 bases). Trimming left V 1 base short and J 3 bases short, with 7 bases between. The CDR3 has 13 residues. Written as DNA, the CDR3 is TGTGCCAGCAGTTTAGGGCAGGGCTACGAGCAGTACTTC. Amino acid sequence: CASSLGQGYEQYF.

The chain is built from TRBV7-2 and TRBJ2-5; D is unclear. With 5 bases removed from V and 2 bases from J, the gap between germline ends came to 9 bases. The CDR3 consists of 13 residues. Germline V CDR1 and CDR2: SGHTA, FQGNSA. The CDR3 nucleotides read TGTGCCAGCAGCCGTAACTCACAAGAGACCCAGTACTTC. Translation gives CASSRNSQETQYF. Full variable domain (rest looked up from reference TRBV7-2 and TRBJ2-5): GAGVSQSPSNKVTEKGKDVELRCDPISGHTALYWYRQSLGQGLEFLIYFQGNSAPDKSGLPSDRFSAERTGGSVSTLTIQRTQQEDSAVYLCASSRNSQETQYFGPGTRLLVL.

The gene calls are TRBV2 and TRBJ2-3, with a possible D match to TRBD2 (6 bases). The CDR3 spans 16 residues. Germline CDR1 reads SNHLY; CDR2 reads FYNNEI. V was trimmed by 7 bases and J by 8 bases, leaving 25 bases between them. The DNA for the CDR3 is TGTGCCAGCACGGGATCAGGGCGGGGCGGGTTAGGTACGCAGTATTTT. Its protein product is CASTGSGRGGLGTQYF.

This CDR3 reads CASSLARGDEQYF. The CDR3 DNA reads as TGTGCCAGCAGCTTAGCTCGCGGAGACGAGCAGTACTTC. The chain employs TRBV7-3 and TRBJ2-7; no reliable D call. V was trimmed by 2 bases and J by 5 bases, leaving 10 bases between them. Germline values: CDR1 SGHTA, CDR2 FQGTGA. The CDR3 covers 13 residues.

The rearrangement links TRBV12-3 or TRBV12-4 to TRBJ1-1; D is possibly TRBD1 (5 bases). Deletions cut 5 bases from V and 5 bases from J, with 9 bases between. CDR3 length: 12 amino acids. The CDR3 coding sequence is TGTGCCAGCAGTACCCGGGGGACTGAAGCTTTCTTT. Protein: CASSTRGTEAFF.

CDR3 region: CASSKTTGDHYGYTF. CDR3 DNA: TGTGCCAGCAGCAAAACCACAGGGGACCACTATGGCTACACCTTC. This chain uses TRBV25-1 with TRBJ1-2; 7 bases fit TRBD1. V was pared by 6 bases and J by 3 bases, with 10 bases of the junction left unmatched. Germline CDR1 is MGHDK and CDR2 is SYGVNS. There are 15 residues in the CDR3.

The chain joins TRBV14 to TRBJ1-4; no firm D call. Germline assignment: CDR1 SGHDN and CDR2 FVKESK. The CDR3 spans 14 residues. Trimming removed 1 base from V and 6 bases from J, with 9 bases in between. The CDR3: CASSQGQAYEKLFF. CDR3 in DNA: TGTGCCAGCAGCCAAGGGCAGGCTTATGAAAAACTGTTTTTT.